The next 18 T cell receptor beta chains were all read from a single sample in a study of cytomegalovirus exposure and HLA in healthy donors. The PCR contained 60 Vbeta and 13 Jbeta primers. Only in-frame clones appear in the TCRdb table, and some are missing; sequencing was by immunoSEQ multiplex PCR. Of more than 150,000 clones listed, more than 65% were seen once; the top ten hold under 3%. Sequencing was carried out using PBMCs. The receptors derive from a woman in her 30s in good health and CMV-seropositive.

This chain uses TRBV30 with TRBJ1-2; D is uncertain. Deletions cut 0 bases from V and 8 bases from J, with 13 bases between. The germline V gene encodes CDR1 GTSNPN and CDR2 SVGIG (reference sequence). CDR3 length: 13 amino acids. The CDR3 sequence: CAWSVPPQEGYTF. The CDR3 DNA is TGTGCCTGGAGTGTACCACCTCAAGAGGGCTACACCTTC.

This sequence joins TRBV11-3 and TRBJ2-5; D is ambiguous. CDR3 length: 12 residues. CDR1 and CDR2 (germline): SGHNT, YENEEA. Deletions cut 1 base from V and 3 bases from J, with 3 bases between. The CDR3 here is CASSLAEETQYF. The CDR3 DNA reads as TGTGCCAGCAGCTTAGCGGAAGAGACCCAGTACTTC. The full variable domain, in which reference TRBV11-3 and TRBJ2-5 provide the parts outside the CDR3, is EAGVVQSPRYKIIEKKQPVAFWCNPISGHNTLYWYLQNLGQGPELLIRYENEEAVDDSQLPKDRFSAERLKGVDSTLKIQPAELGDSAVYLCASSLAEETQYFGPGTRLLVL.

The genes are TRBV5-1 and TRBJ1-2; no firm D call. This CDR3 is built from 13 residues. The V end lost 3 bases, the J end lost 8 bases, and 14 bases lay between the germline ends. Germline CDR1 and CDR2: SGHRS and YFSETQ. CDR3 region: CASSSREGWGYTF. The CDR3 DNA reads TGCGCCAGCAGCTCTAGGGAGGGTTGGGGCTACACCTTC.

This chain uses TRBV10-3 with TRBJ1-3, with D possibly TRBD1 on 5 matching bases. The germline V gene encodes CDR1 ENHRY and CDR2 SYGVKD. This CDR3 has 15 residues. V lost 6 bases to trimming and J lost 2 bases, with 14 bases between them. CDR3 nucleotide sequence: TGTGCCATCAGACCCACGGGGGAGGCTGGAAACACCATATATTTT. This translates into CAIRPTGEAGNTIYF.

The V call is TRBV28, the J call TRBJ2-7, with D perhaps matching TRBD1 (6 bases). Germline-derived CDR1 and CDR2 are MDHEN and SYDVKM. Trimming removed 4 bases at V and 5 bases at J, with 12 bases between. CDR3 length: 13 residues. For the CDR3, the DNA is TGTGCCAGCAGTTCACGGGACAAACACGAGCAGTACTTC. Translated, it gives CASSSRDKHEQYF.

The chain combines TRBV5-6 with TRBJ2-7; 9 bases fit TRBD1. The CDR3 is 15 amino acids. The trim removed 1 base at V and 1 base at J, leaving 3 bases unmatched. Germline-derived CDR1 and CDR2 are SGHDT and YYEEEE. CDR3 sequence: CASSLRTGVSYEQYF. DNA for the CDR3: TGTGCCAGCAGCTTGAGGACAGGGGTGTCCTACGAGCAGTACTTC. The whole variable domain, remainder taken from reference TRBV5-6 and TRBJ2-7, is DAGVTQSPTHLIKTRGQQVTLRCSPKSGHDTVSWYQQALGQGPQFIFQYYEEEERQRGNFPDRFSGHQFPNYSSELNVNALLLGDSALYLCASSLRTGVSYEQYFGPGTRLTVT.

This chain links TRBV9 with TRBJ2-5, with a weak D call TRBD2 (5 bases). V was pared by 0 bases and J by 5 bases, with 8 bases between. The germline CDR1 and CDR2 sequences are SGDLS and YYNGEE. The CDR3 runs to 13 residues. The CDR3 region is CASSVVPGETQYF. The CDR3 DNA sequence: TGTGCCAGCAGCGTAGTACCGGGGGAGACCCAGTACTTC.

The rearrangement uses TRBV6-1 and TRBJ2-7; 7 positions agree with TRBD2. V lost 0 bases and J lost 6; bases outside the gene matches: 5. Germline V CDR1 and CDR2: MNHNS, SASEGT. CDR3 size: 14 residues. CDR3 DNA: TGTGCCAGCAGTGAAGCGGGAGGGACTCGCGAGCAGTACTTC. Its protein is CASSEAGGTREQYF.

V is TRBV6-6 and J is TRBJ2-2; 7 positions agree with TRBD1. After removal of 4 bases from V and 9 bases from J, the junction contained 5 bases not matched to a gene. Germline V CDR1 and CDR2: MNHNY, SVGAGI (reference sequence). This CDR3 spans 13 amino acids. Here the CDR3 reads CASSLTGRRELFF. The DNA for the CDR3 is TGTGCCAGCAGTTTGACAGGGCGTCGGGAGCTGTTTTTT.

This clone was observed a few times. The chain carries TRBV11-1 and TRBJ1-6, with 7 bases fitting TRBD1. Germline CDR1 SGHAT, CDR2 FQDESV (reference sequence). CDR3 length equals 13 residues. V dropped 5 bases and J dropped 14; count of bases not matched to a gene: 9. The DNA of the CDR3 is TGTGCCAGCAGCCCGGACAGGTTACGGGCCCTCCACTTT. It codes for CASSPDRLRALHF.

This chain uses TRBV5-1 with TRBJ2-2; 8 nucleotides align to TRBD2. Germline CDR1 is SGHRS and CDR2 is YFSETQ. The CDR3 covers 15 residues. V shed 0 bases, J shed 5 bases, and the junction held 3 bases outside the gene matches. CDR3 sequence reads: CASSLVSGKTGELFF. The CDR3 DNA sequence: TGCGCCAGCAGCTTGGTTAGCGGGAAAACCGGGGAGCTGTTTTTT.

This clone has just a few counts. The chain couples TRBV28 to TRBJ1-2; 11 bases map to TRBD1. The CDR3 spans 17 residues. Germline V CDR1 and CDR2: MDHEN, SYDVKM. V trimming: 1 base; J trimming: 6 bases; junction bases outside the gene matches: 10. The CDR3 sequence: CASSLFPRDRGSDGYTF. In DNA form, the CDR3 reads TGTGCCAGCAGTTTATTCCCAAGGGACAGGGGGAGTGATGGCTACACCTTC.

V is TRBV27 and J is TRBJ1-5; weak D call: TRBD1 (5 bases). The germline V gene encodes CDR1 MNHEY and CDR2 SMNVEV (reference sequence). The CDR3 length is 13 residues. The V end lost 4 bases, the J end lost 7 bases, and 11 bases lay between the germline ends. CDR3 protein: CASSSVGGQPQHF. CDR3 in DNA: TGTGCCAGCAGTTCAGTGGGGGGGCAGCCCCAGCATTTT.

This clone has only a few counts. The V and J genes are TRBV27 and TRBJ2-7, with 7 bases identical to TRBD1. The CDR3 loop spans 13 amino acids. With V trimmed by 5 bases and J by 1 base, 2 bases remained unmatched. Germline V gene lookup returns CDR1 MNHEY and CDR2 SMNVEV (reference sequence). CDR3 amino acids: CASSGTESYEQYF. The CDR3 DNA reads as TGTGCCAGCAGTGGGACAGAGTCCTACGAGCAGTACTTC.

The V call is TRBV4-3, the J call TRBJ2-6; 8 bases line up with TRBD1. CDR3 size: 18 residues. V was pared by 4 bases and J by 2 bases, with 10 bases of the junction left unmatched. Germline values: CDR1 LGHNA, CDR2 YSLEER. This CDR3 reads CASSRARQGAAGANVLTF. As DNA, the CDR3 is TGCGCCAGCAGCCGCGCACGGCAGGGGGCTGCTGGGGCCAACGTCCTGACTTTC.

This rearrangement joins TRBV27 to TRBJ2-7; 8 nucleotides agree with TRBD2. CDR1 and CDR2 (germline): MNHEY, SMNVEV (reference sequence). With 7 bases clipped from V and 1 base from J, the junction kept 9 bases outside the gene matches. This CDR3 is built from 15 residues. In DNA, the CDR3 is TGTGCCAGCATCCTCCGGGGGGGCGCTTCCTACGAGCAGTACTTC. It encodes CASILRGGASYEQYF.

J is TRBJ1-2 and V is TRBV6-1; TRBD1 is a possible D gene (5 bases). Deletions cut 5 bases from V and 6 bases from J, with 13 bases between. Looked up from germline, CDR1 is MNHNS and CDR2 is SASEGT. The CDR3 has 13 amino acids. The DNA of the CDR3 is TGTGCCAGCAGTTTATCGACAGAGGATGGCTACACCTTC. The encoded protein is CASSLSTEDGYTF.

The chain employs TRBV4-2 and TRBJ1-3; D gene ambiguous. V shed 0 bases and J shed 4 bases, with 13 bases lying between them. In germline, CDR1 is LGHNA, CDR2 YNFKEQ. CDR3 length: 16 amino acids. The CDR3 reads CASSQERRGYGNTIYF. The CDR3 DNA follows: TGTGCCAGCAGCCAAGAACGCCGGGGTTACGGAAACACCATATATTTT.